These 12 T cell receptor beta chains share one sample of origin, sequenced in a study of T cells after yellow fever vaccination. TCRdb re-derived calls from the 5' RACE reads in MiXCR, one entry per CDR3 protein. The sample carries 160,000 or so distinct CDR3 sequences, 6.5% to 8.5% recorded once. This material consisted of CD4+ T cells sorted from PBMCs, taken more than 4 days after the first yellow fever vaccination. These receptors all stem from a man between 18 and 35 years old who received the YFV17D yellow fever vaccine.

This clonotype was picked up a small number of times. This sequence joins TRBV7-6 and TRBJ2-5; perhaps TRBD1 as D (5 bases). The germline gives CDR1 SGHVS, CDR2 FNYEAQ. Trimming took off 3 bases at V and 5 bases at J, with 10 bases between the two ends. This CDR3 has 13 amino acids. Written as DNA, the CDR3 is TGTGCCAGCAGCTTTGCAGGGTGGGAGACCCAGTACTTC. This sequence encodes CASSFAGWETQYF.

This clonotype was observed a few times. The genes are TRBV5-4 and TRBJ2-3, with a tentative D call TRBD2 (5 bases). The CDR3 totals 14 residues. CDR1 and CDR2 from the germline V gene are SGHNT and YYREEE (reference sequence). V was shortened by 3 bases and J by 5 bases, with 13 bases between the two germline ends. The CDR3: CASSSAATQDTQYF. CDR3 DNA sequence: TGTGCCAGCAGCTCAGCGGCTACACAAGATACGCAGTATTTT.

The table lists this clonotype with a count of one. One base away lies a much larger clone, so this may be a sequencing read error. The V and J genes are TRBV7-2 and TRBJ2-5; either TRBD1 or TRBD2 may fit D (7 bases each). V was clipped by 9 bases and J by 12 bases, with 26 bases between them. The CDR3 sequence is 14 residues long. Germline assignment: CDR1 SGHTA and CDR2 FQGNSA. The CDR3 protein is CARTSAGGDHREYF. The DNA of the CDR3 is TGTGCCAGAACCTCAGCAGGGGGGGATCACCGGGAGTACTTC.

This clonotype was seen ten or more times. This chain connects TRBV12-3 or TRBV12-4 to TRBJ2-3, with D possibly TRBD2 on 7 matching bases. Trimming shortened V by 4 bases and J by 2 bases, and 10 bases separated the two germline ends. The CDR3 is made up of 14 amino acids. The CDR3 region has the DNA TGTGCCAGCAGTTACAGGGACTACACAGATACGCAGTATTTT. This sequence encodes CASSYRDYTDTQYF.

In this sample, this clonotype turned up a few times. This chain uses TRBV2 with TRBJ2-7; D ambiguous. V was pared by 5 bases and J by 0 bases, with 2 bases between. The CDR3 is 11 amino acids. The V gene's germline CDR1 is SNHLY and CDR2 FYNNEI. CDR3 sequence reads: CASSYSYEQYV. In nucleotides, the CDR3 is TGTGCCAGCAGTTACTCCTACGAGCAGTACGTC.

This clonotype was seen ten or more times. V usage is TRBV4-3 and J usage is TRBJ2-5; D may be TRBD1 (7 bases). This CDR3 is built from 15 residues. V was pared by 1 base and J by 4 bases, with 13 bases between. Germline V gives CDR1 LGHNA, CDR2 YSLEER. The CDR3 DNA follows: TGCGCCAGCAGCCAAGTTGGGCAGGGGGGAGAGACCCAGTACTTC. Translation gives CASSQVGQGGETQYF.

The rearrangement uses TRBV5-1 and TRBJ2-7; TRBD2 is a possible D gene (7 bases). CDR3 size: 14 residues. CDR1 is SGHRS and CDR2 is YFSETQ in the germline V gene. V gave up 4 bases and J gave up 7 bases, with 18 bases separating them. DNA of the CDR3: TGCGCCAGCAGCCCGCAGGGGAGGGGCTTGGAGCAGTACGTC. Its protein is CASSPQGRGLEQYV.

The rearrangement joins TRBV20-1 to TRBJ1-5; maybe TRBD1 (5 bases). V was clipped by 6 bases and J by 2 bases, with 11 bases between them. The CDR3 consists of 13 residues. The germline gives CDR1 DFQATT, CDR2 SNEGSKA (reference sequence). The CDR3 DNA reads as TGCAGTGCCGCACCCAGGGGCAATCAGCCCCAGCATTTT. It is translated as CSAAPRGNQPQHF.

This clonotype has ten or more counts. The J gene is TRBJ1-1, the V gene TRBV10-3; weak D call: TRBD1 (5 bases). The CDR3 has 15 amino acids. Germline V lookup: CDR1 ENHRY, CDR2 SYGVKD. V lost 11 bases and J lost 0, with 19 bases in between. The CDR3 is CAVHPGGGMNTEAFF. In DNA, the CDR3 is TGTGCCGTACACCCCGGGGGAGGTATGAACACTGAAGCTTTCTTT.

Only a few counts were recorded for this clonotype. The V call is TRBV20-1, the J call TRBJ1-6; D gene uncertain. This CDR3 is 13 amino acids long. From germline, CDR1 is DFQATT and CDR2 SNEGSKA (reference sequence). Trimming stripped 4 bases from V and 7 bases from J, with 11 bases between. CDR3 in amino acids: CSAIKDVNSPLHF. In nucleotides, the CDR3 is TGCAGTGCTATCAAAGACGTAAATTCACCCCTCCACTTT.

The rearrangement joins TRBV7-2 to TRBJ1-4; D ambiguous. V dropped 1 base and J dropped 5 bases, with 8 bases sitting between them. Germline V gives CDR1 SGHTA, CDR2 FQGNSA. The CDR3 sequence is 14 residues long. For the CDR3, the DNA is TGTGCCAGCAGCTTAGGGCAGATAAATGAAAAACTGTTTTTT. It codes for CASSLGQINEKLFF.

This clonotype was recorded at least ten times. The rearrangement links TRBV20-1 to TRBJ2-3; 9 bases match TRBD2. The CDR3 loop spans 15 amino acids. J lost 4 bases, V lost 5 bases, and 10 bases had no gene match. Germline-derived CDR1 and CDR2 are DFQATT and SNEGSKA (reference sequence). The CDR3 reads CSAVAAGGQADTQYF. CDR3 in DNA: TGCAGTGCTGTCGCGGCGGGGGGGCAGGCAGATACGCAGTATTTT.